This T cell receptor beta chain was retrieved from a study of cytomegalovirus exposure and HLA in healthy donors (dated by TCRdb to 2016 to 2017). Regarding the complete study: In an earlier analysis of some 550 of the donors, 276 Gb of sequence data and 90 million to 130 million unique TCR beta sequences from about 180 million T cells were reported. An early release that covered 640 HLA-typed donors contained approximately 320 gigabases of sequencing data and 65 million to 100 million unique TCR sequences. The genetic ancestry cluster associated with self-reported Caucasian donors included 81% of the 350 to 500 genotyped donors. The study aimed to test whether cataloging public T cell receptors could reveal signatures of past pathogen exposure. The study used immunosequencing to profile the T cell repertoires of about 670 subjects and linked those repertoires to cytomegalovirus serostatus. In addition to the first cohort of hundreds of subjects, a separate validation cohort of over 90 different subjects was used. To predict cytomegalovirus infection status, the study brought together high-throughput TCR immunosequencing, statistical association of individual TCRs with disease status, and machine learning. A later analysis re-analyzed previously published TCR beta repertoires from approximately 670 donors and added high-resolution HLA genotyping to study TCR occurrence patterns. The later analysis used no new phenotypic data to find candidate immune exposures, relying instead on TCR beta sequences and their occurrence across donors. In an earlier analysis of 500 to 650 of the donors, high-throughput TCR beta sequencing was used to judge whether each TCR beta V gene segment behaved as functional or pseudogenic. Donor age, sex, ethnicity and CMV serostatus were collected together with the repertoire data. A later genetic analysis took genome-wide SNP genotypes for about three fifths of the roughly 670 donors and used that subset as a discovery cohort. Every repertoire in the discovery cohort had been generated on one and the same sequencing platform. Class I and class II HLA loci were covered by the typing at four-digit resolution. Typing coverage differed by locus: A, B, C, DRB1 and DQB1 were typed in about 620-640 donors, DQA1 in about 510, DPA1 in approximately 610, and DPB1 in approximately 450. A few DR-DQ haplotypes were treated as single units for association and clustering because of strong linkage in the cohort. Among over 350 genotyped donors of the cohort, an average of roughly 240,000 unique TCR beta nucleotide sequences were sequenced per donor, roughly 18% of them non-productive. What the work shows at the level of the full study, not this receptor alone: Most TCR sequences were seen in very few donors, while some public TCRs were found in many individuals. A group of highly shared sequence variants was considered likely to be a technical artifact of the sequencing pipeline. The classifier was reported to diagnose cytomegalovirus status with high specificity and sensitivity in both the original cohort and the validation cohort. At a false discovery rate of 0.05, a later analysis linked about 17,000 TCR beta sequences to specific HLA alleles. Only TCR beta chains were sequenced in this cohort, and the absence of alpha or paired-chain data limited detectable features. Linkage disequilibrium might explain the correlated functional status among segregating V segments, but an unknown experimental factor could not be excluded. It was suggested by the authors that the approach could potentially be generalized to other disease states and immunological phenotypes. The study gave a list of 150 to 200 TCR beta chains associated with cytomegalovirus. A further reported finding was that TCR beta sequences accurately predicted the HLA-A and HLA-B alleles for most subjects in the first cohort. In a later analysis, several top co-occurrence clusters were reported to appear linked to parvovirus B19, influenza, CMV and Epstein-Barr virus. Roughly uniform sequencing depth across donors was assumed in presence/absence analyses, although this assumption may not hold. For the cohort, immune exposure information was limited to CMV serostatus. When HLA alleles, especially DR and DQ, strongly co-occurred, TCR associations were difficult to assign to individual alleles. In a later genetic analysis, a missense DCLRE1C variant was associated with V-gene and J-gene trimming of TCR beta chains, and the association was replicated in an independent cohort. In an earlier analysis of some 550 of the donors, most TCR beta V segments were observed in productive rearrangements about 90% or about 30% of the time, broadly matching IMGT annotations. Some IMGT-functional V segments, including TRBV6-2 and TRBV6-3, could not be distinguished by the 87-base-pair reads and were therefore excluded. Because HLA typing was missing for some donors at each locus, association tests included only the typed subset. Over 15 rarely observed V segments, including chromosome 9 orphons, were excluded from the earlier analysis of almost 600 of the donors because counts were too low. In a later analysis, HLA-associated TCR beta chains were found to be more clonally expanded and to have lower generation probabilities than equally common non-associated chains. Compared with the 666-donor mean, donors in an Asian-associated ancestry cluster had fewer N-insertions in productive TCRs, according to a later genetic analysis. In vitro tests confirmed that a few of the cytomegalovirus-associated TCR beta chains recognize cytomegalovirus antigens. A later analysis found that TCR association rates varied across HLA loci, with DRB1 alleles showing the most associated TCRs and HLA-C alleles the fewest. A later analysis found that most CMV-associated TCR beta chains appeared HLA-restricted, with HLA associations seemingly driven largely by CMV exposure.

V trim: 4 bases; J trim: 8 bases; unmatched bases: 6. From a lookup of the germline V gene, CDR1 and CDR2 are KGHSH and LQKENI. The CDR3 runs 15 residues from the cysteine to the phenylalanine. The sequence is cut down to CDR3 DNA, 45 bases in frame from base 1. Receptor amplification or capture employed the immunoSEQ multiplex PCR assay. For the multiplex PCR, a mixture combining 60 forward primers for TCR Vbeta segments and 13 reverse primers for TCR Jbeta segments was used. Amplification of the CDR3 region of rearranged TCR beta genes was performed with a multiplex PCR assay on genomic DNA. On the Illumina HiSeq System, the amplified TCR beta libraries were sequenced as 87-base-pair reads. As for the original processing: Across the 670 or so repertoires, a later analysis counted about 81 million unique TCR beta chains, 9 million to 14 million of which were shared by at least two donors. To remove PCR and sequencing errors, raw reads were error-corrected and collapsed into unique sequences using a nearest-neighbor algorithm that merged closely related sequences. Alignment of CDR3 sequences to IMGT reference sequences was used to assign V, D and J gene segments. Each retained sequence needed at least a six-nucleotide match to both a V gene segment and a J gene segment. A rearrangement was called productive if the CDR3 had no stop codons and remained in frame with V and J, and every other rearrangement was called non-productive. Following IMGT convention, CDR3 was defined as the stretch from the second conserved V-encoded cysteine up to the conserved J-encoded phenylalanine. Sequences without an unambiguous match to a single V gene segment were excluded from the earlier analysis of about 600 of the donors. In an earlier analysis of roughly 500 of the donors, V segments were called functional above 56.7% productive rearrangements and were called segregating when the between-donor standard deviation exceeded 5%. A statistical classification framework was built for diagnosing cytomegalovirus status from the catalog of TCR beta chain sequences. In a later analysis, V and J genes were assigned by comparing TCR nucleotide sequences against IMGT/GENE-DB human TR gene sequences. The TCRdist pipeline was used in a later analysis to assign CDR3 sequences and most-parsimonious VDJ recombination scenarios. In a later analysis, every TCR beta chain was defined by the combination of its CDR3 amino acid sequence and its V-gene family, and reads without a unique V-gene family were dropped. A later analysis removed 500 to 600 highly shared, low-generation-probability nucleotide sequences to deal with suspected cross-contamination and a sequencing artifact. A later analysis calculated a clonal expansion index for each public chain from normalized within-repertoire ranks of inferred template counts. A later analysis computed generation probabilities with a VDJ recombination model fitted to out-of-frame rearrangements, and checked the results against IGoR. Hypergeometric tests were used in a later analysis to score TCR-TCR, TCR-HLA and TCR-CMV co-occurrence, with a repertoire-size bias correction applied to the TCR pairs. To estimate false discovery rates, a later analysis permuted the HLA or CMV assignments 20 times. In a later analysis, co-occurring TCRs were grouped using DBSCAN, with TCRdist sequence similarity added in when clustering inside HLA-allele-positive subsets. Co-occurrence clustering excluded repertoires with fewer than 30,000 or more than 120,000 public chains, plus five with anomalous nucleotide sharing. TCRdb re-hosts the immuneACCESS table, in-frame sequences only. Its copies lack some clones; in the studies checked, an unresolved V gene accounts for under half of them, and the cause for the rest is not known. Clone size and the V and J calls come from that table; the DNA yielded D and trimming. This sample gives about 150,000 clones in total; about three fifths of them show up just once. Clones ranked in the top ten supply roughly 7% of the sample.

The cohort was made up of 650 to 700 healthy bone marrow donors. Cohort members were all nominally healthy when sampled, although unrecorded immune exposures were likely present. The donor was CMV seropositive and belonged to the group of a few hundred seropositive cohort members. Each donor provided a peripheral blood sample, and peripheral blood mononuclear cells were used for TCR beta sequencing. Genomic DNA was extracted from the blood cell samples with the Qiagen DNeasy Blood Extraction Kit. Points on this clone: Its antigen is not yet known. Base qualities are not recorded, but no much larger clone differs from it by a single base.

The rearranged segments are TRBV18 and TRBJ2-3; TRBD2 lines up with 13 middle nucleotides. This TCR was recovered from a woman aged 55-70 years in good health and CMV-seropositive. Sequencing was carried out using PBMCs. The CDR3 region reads CASSRGTSGAGTQYF. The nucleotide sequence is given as TGTGCCAGCTCACGAGGGACTAGCGGGGCCGGTACGCAGTATTTT. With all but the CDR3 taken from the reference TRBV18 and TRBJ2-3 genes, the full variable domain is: NAGVMQNPRHLVRRRGQEARLRCSPMKGHSHVYWYRQLPEEGLKFMVYLQKENIIDESGMPKERFSAEFPKEGPSILRIQQVVRGDSAAYFCASSRGTSGAGTQYFGPGTRLTVL.